This T cell receptor (beta chain) appears in the sequencing data of a study of shared clonotypes between healthy human individuals. Study-level results: Sequencing depth was predicted to influence how clonotypes are shared among donors.

TCRdb's table, derived via immunoSEQ multiplex PCR, lists solely in-frame clones and lacks some. The sample includes over 2 million clones, roughly 90% seen only once; the top ten take about 0.36%. The V end lost 5 bases, the J end lost 0 bases, and 11 bases lay between the germline ends. Germline V gene sequence: CDR1 MDHEN, CDR2 SYDVKM. The CDR3 totals 15 residues. Concerning this clone: Antigen: not known. The same CDR3 can be traced to other DNA sequences in this sample.

The TCR comes from a man between 18 and 29 years old in good health. Some clones in this sample may be carry-over from other donors' samples. Sequencing was carried out using naive CD4+ T cells from PBMCs. Subset of the sample: CD45RA+ positively selected. The chain is built from TRBV28 and TRBJ1-3; D is ambiguous. The CDR3 spells CASSPSRGSGNTIYF. The CDR3 DNA is TGTGCCAGCAGTCCCTCCCGGGGCTCTGGAAACACCATATATTTT.